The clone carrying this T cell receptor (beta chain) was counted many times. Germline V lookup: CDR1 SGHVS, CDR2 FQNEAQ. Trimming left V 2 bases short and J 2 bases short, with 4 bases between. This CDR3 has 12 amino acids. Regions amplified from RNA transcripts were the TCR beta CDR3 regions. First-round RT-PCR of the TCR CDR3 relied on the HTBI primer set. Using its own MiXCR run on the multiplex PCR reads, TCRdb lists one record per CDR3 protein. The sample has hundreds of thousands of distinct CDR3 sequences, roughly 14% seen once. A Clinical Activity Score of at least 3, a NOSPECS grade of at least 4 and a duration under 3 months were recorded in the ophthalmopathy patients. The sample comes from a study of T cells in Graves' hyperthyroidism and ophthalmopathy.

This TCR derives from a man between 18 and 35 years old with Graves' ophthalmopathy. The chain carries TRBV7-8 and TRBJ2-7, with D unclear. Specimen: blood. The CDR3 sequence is CASSLNTYEQYF. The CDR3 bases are TGTGCCAGCAGCTTAAATACCTACGAGCAGTACTTC.